Below are 25 T cell receptor beta chains sequenced from a single sample in a study of cytomegalovirus exposure and HLA in healthy donors. With 60 Vbeta and 13 Jbeta primers, the PCR was carried out. Measured with immunoSEQ multiplex PCR; TCRdb has only the in-frame clones, and not every one. The sample lists some 130,000 clones; approximately 90% were seen once. The sequencing input was PBMCs. Receptor source: a woman aged 30 to 39 in good health and CMV-seronegative.

The chain is built from TRBV28 and TRBJ1-1; D uncertain. The CDR3 extends over 15 amino acids. Trimming cost V 1 base and J 2 bases, with 11 bases left between them. The germline CDR1 and CDR2 sequences are MDHEN and SYDVKM. This chain's CDR3 is CASSLLGFTNTEAFF. The CDR3 DNA sequence: TGTGCCAGCAGTTTATTGGGCTTTACTAACACTGAAGCTTTCTTT. Using reference TRBV28 and TRBJ1-1 for the parts outside the CDR3, the full variable domain is DVKVTQSSRYLVKRTGEKVFLECVQDMDHENMFWYRQDPGLGLRLIYFSYDVKMKEKGDIPEGYSVSREKKERFSLILESASTNQTSMYLCASSLLGFTNTEAFFGQGTRLTVV.

The chain combines TRBV27 with TRBJ2-7; weak D call: TRBD2 (5 bases). Looked up from germline, CDR1 is MNHEY and CDR2 is SMNVEV (reference sequence). V was clipped by 0 bases and J by 7 bases, with 16 bases between them. The CDR3 sequence is 15 residues long. The CDR3 DNA follows: TGTGCCAGCAGTTTATCCTCTACTAGTCCGCGGGAGCAGTACTTC. As protein: CASSLSSTSPREQYF.

This chain joins TRBV28 and TRBJ2-1; TRBD2 matches 14 bases. Losses at the gene ends were 3 bases for V and 10 bases for J; bases not matched to a gene: 5. This CDR3 is built from 15 residues. CDR1 is MDHEN and CDR2 is SYDVKM in the germline V gene. The CDR3 loop reads CASSFWTSGRREQFF. In DNA, the CDR3 is TGTGCCAGCAGTTTTTGGACTAGCGGGAGGCGAGAGCAGTTCTTC.

This clone was seen only once. V usage is TRBV6-5 and J usage is TRBJ1-2; 9 bases align to TRBD1. Losses at the gene ends were 6 bases for V and 8 bases for J; bases not matched to a gene: 7. This CDR3 has 13 residues. In germline, CDR1 is MNHEY, CDR2 SVGAGI. The CDR3 sequence: CASRRQGVRGYTF. The DNA for the CDR3 is TGTGCCAGCAGACGACAGGGGGTACGGGGCTACACCTTC.

This clone was observed a handful of times. The DNA for the CDR3 is TGCAGCGTCCATCCTAGGGGACTCGACATGGGGGGCTACACCTTC. This codes for CSVHPRGLDMGGYTF. The chain recombines TRBV29-1 with TRBJ1-2, with TRBD1 as a possible D gene (5 bases). This CDR3 has 15 residues. V was pared by 6 bases and J by 8 bases, with 25 bases between. From germline, CDR1 is SQVTM and CDR2 ANQGSEA. The full variable domain, its missing parts supplied by reference TRBV29-1 and TRBJ1-2, is SAVISQKPSRDICQRGTSLTIQCQVDSQVTMMFWYRQQPGQSLTLIATANQGSEATYESGFVIDKFPISRPNLTFSTLTVSNMSPEDSSIYLCSVHPRGLDMGGYTFGSGTRLTVV.

The genes are TRBV6-1 and TRBJ2-5, with D perhaps matching TRBD1 (6 bases). The CDR3 length is 15 residues. V lost 4 bases and J lost 2, with 14 bases in between. From germline, CDR1 is MNHNS and CDR2 SASEGT. Here the CDR3 reads CASSAGQTRQETQYF. Here the CDR3 DNA reads TGTGCCAGCAGTGCCGGACAGACGCGTCAAGAGACCCAGTACTTC.

This clone was detected once. This rearrangement joins TRBV4-3 to TRBJ1-1; D possibly corresponds to TRBD1 (5 bases). Germline values: CDR1 LGHNA, CDR2 YSLEER. V was trimmed by 6 bases and J by 0 bases, leaving 14 bases between them. There are 15 residues in the CDR3. The CDR3, as DNA: TGCGCCAGCAGGCAGACGACAGCTCTGAACACTGAAGCTTTCTTT. Amino acid sequence: CASRQTTALNTEAFF.

This chain links TRBV27 with TRBJ2-3, with 11 bases lining up with TRBD2. Germline CDR1 and CDR2: MNHEY and SMNVEV (reference sequence). V was clipped by 3 bases and J by 5 bases; unmatched bases: 7. This CDR3 has 16 amino acids. The CDR3 protein is CASSLVLAGGLDTQYF. CDR3 bases: TGTGCCAGCAGTTTGGTGCTAGCGGGGGGTTTAGATACGCAGTATTTT.

The J gene is TRBJ2-7, the V gene TRBV10-2; TRBD2 might be the D (5 bases). CDR3 length: 13 amino acids. Trimming took off 6 bases at V and 5 bases at J, with 14 bases between the two ends. Germline V gives CDR1 WSHSY, CDR2 SAAADI. The CDR3 nucleotides read TGCGCCAGCAGGCCAGGAGGCTATAACGAGCAGTACTTC. This encodes CASRPGGYNEQYF.

The DNA for the CDR3 is TGTGCCAGCAGCTTCTACCGGGACAGCCTCTCTGGAAACACCATATATTTT. Protein product: CASSFYRDSLSGNTIYF. This chain links TRBV7-8 with TRBJ1-3, with 7 bases fitting TRBD1. Trimming at V came to 3 bases and at J to 0 bases, leaving 8 bases not matched to a gene. The CDR3 consists of 17 residues. Germline values: CDR1 SGHVS, CDR2 FQNEAQ.

This chain connects TRBV10-3 to TRBJ2-7, with 9 positions matching TRBD2. With 5 bases clipped from V and 4 bases from J, the junction kept 15 bases outside the gene matches. The CDR3 runs to 17 residues. The V gene's germline CDR1 is ENHRY and CDR2 SYGVKD. The chain's CDR3 is CAISSARGGLPSYEQYF. DNA for the CDR3: TGTGCCATCAGTAGCGCGCGGGGGGGCCTTCCGTCGTACGAGCAGTACTTC.

V usage is TRBV7-2 and J usage is TRBJ2-6, with D tentatively TRBD1 (6 bases). V lost 5 bases and J 0 bases, leaving 11 bases between the germline ends. CDR1 is SGHTA and CDR2 is FQGNSA in the germline V gene. The CDR3 is 16 amino acids. CDR3 sequence: CASSPDSNSGANVLTF. The CDR3 DNA sequence: TGTGCCAGCAGCCCGGACAGTAACTCTGGGGCCAACGTCCTGACTTTC.

This clone has only a few counts. CDR3 in amino acids: CASSNRGLNTEAFF. CDR3 DNA sequence: TGTGCCAGCAGCAACAGGGGGCTGAACACTGAAGCTTTCTTT. This sequence joins TRBV2 and TRBJ1-1; 9 positions agree with TRBD1. J was trimmed by 0 bases and V by 6 bases; bases with no gene match: 2. The CDR3 sequence is 14 residues long. Germline CDR1 SNHLY, CDR2 FYNNEI.

The chain joins TRBV27 to TRBJ1-1, with D perhaps matching TRBD1 (6 bases). Germline V gene data show CDR1 as MNHEY and CDR2 as SMNVEV (reference sequence). This CDR3 region has 13 residues. V shed 5 bases and J shed 8 bases, with 15 bases lying between them. The CDR3 here is CASSHGTMTEAFF. CDR3 DNA: TGTGCCAGCAGTCACGGGACAATGACCGAAGCTTTCTTT.

V gene TRBV25-1 combines with J gene TRBJ2-5; 8 bases are a match to TRBD2. Germline CDR1 is MGHDK and CDR2 is SYGVNS. V dropped 6 bases and J dropped 4; count of bases not matched to a gene: 10. The CDR3 extends over 15 amino acids. CDR3 sequence: CASSRTGGSGETQYF. The CDR3 DNA follows: TGTGCCAGCAGCCGCACGGGAGGGAGTGGAGAGACCCAGTACTTC. Complete variable domain (other parts from reference TRBV25-1 and TRBJ2-5): EADIYQTPRYLVIGTGKKITLECSQTMGHDKMYWYQQDPGMELHLIHYSYGVNSTEKGDLSSESTVSRIRTEHFPLTLESARPSHTSQYLCASSRTGGSGETQYFGPGTRLLVL.

A few counts support this clone. The V gene is TRBV10-3, the J gene TRBJ2-7; possibly TRBD1 for D (5 bases). Trimming stripped 1 base from V and 1 base from J, with 11 bases between. The germline gives CDR1 ENHRY, CDR2 SYGVKD. CDR3 length: 15 amino acids. CDR3 protein: CAISEFQGSSYEQYF. CDR3 DNA sequence: TGTGCCATCAGTGAGTTCCAGGGTTCTTCCTACGAGCAGTACTTC.

The rearrangement links TRBV30 to TRBJ1-6; 8 nucleotides align to TRBD1. The CDR3 length is 15 residues. Germline lookup yields CDR1 GTSNPN and CDR2 SVGIG (reference sequence). J was trimmed by 9 bases and V by 0 bases; bases with no gene match: 7. CDR3 sequence reads: CAWSVAGGLISPLHF. The CDR3 region has the DNA TGTGCCTGGAGTGTCGCAGGGGGCTTAATTTCACCCCTCCACTTT.

This rearrangement joins TRBV29-1 to TRBJ2-5; D is perhaps TRBD2 (6 bases). The germline V gene encodes CDR1 SQVTM and CDR2 ANQGSEA. The germline V and J ends were trimmed by 2 bases and 4 bases, with 14 bases remaining between them. The CDR3 is 14 amino acids. In nucleotides, the CDR3 is TGCAGCGTTGAATTTGCGGGGCTTCGAGAGACCCAGTACTTC. Translating it yields CSVEFAGLRETQYF.

This rearrangement joins TRBV2 to TRBJ1-1, with D tentatively TRBD1 (5 bases). The CDR3 has 16 amino acids. Looked up from germline, CDR1 is SNHLY and CDR2 is FYNNEI. V was pared by 6 bases and J by 0 bases, with 17 bases between. Here the CDR3 reads CASSRDRAEMNTEAFF. CDR3 in DNA: TGTGCCAGCAGCAGAGACAGAGCTGAAATGAACACTGAAGCTTTCTTT.

The chain carries TRBV7-2 and TRBJ1-1, with D possibly TRBD1 on 6 matching bases. The CDR3 covers 14 residues. Germline CDR1 reads SGHTA; CDR2 reads FQGNSA. V gave up 3 bases and J gave up 5 bases, with 13 bases separating them. This chain's CDR3 is CASSFKGGGTEAFF. CDR3 nucleotide sequence: TGTGCCAGCAGCTTTAAGGGAGGGGGAACTGAAGCTTTCTTT.

The chain couples TRBV5-6 to TRBJ2-3; no reliable D call. The CDR3 sequence is 11 residues long. Germline CDR1 SGHDT, CDR2 YYEEEE. V lost 4 bases to trimming and J lost 5 bases, with 5 bases between them. CDR3 sequence reads: CASSVVDTQYF. CDR3 nucleotide sequence: TGTGCCAGCAGCGTCGTAGATACGCAGTATTTT. Full variable domain (rest looked up from reference TRBV5-6 and TRBJ2-3): DAGVTQSPTHLIKTRGQQVTLRCSPKSGHDTVSWYQQALGQGPQFIFQYYEEEERQRGNFPDRFSGHQFPNYSSELNVNALLLGDSALYLCASSVVDTQYFGPGTRLTVL.

This chain uses TRBV7-9 with TRBJ1-2; D gene uncertain. Germline values: CDR1 SEHNR, CDR2 FQNEAQ (reference sequence). The V end was cut by 8 bases, the J end by 1 base, with 8 bases between. CDR3 length: 12 amino acids. In DNA, the CDR3 is TGTGCCAGCCGTGGAGATAACTATGGCTACACCTTC. Protein: CASRGDNYGYTF.

The chain has TRBV28 and TRBJ2-7, with 11 bases identical to TRBD2. The CDR3 consists of 17 residues. The junction had 8 bases not matched to a gene; V was cut back by 2 bases and J by 2 bases. Germline assignment: CDR1 MDHEN and CDR2 SYDVKM. The CDR3 spells CASSLRLAGGATYEQYF. The CDR3 DNA reads TGTGCCAGCAGTTTACGGCTAGCGGGAGGCGCCACCTACGAGCAGTACTTC.

The gene calls are TRBV5-4 and TRBJ1-1, with D possibly TRBD1 on 5 matching bases. This CDR3 region has 12 residues. V was cut by 4 bases and J by 7 bases, with 11 bases left in between. Germline loops: CDR1 SGHNT, CDR2 YYREEE (reference sequence). Here the CDR3 DNA reads TGTGCCAGCAGCGGGACTAAAGGTGAAGCTTTCTTT. It translates to CASSGTKGEAFF.

This rearrangement joins TRBV9 to TRBJ2-2, with 9 bases matching TRBD2. The V gene's germline CDR1 is SGDLS and CDR2 YYNGEE. The CDR3 runs 14 residues. Trimming took 8 bases from V and 1 from J; bases not matched to a gene: 3. This CDR3 is CASSSGGNTGELFF. The CDR3 DNA is TGTGCCAGTAGTAGCGGGGGGAACACCGGGGAGCTGTTTTTT.